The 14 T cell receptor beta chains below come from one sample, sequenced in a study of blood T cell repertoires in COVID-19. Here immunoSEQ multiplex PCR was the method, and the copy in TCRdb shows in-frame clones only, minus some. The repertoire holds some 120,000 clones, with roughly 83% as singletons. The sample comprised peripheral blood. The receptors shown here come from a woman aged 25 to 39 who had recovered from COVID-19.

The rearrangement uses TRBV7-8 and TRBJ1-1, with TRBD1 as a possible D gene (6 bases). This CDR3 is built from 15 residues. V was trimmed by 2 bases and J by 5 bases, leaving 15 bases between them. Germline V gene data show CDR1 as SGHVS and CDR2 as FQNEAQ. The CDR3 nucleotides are TGTGCCAGCAGCTTAAACACAGGGTCGAGAACTGAAGCTTTCTTT. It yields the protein CASSLNTGSRTEAFF.

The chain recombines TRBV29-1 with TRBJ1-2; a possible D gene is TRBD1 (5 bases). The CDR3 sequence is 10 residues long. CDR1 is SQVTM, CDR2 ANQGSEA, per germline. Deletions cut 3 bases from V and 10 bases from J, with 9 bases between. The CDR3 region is CSVDSTAYTF. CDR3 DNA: TGCAGCGTTGATTCGACAGCCTACACCTTC.

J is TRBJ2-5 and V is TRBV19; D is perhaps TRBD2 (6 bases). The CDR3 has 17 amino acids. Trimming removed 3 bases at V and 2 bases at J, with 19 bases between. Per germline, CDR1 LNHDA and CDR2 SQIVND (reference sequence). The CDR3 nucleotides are TGTGCCAGTAGTATGGCCACCGGGAGCCGATTTCAAGAGACCCAGTACTTC. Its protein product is CASSMATGSRFQETQYF.

The CDR3, as DNA: TGCGCCAGCAGTGTTCAGGGGGAAGCTTTCTTT. Its protein is CASSVQGEAFF. V and J are TRBV10-2 and TRBJ1-1; tentatively, D is TRBD1 (6 bases). Germline-derived CDR1 and CDR2 are WSHSY and SAAADI. CDR3 length: 11 residues. Trimming removed 4 bases at V and 8 bases at J, with 8 bases between.

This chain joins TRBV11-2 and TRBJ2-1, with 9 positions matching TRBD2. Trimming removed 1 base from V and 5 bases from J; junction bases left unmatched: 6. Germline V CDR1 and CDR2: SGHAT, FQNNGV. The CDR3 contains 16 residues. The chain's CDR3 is CASSLVNSGSHNEQFF. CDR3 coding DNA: TGTGCCAGCAGCTTAGTCAATAGCGGGAGTCACAATGAGCAGTTCTTC. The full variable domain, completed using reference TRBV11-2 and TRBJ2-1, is EAGVAQSPRYKIIEKRQSVAFWCNPISGHATLYWYQQILGQGPKLLIQFQNNGVVDDSQLPKDRFSAERLKGVDSTLKIQPAKLEDSAVYLCASSLVNSGSHNEQFFGPGTRLTVL.

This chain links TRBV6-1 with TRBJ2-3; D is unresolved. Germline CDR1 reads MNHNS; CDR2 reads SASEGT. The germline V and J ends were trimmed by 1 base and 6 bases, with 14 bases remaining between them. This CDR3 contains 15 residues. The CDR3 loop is CASSEDAEWSDTQYF. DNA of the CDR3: TGTGCCAGCAGTGAAGATGCGGAGTGGTCGGATACGCAGTATTTT.

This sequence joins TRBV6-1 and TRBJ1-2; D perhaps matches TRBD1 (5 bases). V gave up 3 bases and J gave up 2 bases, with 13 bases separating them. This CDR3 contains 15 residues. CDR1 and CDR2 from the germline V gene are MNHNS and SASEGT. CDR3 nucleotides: TGTGCCAGCAGTGAGTTCGGGGGTACGAACTATGGCTACACCTTC. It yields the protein CASSEFGGTNYGYTF.

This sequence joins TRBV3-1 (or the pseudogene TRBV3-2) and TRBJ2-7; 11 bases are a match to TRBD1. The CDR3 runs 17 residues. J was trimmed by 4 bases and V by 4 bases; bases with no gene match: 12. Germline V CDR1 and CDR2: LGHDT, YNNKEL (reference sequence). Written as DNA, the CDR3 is TGTGCCAGCAGCCCAAGTTACGGACAGGGGGCTCGATACGAGCAGTACTTC. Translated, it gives CASSPSYGQGARYEQYF.

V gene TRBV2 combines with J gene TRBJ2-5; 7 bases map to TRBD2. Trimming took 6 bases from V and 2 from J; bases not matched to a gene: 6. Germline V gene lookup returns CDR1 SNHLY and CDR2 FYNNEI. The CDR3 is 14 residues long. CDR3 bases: TGTGCCAGCAGCCAACTAGCGTCTCAAGAGACCCAGTACTTC. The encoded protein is CASSQLASQETQYF.

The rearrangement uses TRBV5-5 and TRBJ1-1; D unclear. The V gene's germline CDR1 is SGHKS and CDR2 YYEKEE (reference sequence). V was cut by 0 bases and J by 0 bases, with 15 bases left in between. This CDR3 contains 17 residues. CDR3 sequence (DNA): TGTGCCAGCAGCTTGGCCCCAACCCACAGAGTGAACACTGAAGCTTTCTTT. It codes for CASSLAPTHRVNTEAFF.

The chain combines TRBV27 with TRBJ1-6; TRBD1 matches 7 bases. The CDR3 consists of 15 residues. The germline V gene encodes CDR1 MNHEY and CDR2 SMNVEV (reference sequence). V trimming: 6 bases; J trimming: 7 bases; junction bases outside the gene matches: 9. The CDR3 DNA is TGTGCCAGCAGGGCCAACAGGGGTTCCAATTCACCCCTCCACTTT. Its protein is CASRANRGSNSPLHF.

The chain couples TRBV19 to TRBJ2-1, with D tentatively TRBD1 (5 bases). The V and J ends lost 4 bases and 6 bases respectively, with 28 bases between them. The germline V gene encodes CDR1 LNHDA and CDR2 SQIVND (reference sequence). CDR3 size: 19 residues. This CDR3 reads CASSTELIFQGLVPNEQFF. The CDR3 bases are TGTGCCAGTAGTACCGAACTCATATTCCAGGGATTAGTACCCAATGAGCAGTTCTTC.

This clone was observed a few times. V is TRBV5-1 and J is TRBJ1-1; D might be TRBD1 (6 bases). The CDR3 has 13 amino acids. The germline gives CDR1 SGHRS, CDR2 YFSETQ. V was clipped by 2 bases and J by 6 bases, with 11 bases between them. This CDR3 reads CASSFPGAAEAFF. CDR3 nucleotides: TGCGCCAGCAGCTTCCCAGGGGCAGCTGAAGCTTTCTTT.

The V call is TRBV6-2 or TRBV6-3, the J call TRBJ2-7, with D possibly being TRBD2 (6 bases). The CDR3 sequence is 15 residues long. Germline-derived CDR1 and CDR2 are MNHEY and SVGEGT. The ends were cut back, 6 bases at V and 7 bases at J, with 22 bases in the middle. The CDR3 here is CASSRSGLGSGEQYF. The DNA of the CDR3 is TGTGCCAGCAGCCGAAGCGGGCTGGGTTCGGGGGAGCAGTACTTC.